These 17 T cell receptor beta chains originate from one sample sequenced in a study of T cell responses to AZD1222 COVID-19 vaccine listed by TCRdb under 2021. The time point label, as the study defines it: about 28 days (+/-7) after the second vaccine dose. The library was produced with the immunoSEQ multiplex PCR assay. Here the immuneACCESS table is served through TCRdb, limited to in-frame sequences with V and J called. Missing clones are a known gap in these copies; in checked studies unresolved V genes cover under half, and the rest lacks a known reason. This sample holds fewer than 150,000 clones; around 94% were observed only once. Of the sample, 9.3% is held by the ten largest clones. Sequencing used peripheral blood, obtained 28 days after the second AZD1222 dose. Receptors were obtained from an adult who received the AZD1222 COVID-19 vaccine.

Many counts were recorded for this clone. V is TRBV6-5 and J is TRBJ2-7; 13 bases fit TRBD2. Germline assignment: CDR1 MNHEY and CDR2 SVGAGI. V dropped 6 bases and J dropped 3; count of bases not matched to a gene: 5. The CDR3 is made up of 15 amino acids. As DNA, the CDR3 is TGTGCCAGCAGAACTAGACTAGCGGGGGGCTACGAGCAGTACTTC. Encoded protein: CASRTRLAGGYEQYF.

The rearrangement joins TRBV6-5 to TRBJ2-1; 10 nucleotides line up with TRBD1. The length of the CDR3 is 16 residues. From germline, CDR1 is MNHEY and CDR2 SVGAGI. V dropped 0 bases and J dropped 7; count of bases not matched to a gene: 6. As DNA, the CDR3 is TGTGCCAGCAGTTACTCGTGGACAGGGGGGAGGAATGAGCAGTTCTTC. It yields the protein CASSYSWTGGRNEQFF.

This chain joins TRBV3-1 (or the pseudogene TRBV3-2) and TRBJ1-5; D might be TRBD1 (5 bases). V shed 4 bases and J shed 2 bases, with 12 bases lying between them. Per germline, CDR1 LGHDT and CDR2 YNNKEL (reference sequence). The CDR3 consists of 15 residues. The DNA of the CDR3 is TGTGCCAGCAGCCCCATGGGAGGGGGCAATCAGCCCCAGCATTTT. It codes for CASSPMGGGNQPQHF.

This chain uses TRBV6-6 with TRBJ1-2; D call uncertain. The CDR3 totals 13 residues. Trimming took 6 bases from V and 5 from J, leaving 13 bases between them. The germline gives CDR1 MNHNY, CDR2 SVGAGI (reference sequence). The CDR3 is CASRKGSQYGYTF. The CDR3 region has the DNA TGTGCCAGCAGGAAAGGGAGTCAGTATGGCTACACCTTC.

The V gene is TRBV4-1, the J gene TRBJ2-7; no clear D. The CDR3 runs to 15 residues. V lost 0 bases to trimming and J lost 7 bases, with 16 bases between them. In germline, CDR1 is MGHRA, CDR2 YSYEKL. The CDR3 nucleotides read TGCGCCAGCAGCCAAGATGATTTAGGATTACGGGAGCAGTACTTC. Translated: CASSQDDLGLREQYF.

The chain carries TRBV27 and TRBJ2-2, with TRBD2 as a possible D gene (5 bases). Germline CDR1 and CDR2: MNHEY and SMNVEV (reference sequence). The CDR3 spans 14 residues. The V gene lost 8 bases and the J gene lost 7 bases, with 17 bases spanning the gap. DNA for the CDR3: TGTGCCAGCGGGCCCGTCGGAGGTATCGGGGAGCTGTTTTTT. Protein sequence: CASGPVGGIGELFF.

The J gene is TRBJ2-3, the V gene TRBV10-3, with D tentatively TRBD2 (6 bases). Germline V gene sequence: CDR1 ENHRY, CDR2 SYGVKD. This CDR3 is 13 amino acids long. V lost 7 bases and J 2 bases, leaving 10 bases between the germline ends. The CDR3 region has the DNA TGTGCCATCACCGGGGGACTCACAGATACGCAGTATTTT. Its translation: CAITGGLTDTQYF.

CDR3 sequence (DNA): TGTGCCAGCAGTTACGGCACGAACACTGAAGCTTTCTTT. Translation gives CASSYGTNTEAFF. V is TRBV6-5 and J is TRBJ1-1; no reliable D call. The CDR3 totals 13 residues. Germline V CDR1 and CDR2: MNHEY, SVGAGI. Trimming shortened V by 2 bases and J by 1 base, and 5 bases separated the two germline ends.

DNA of the CDR3: TGTGCCAGCAGTAAAGGGGGACAGGGTCATTCACCCCTCCACTTT. Its translation is CASSKGGQGHSPLHF. This sequence joins TRBV27 and TRBJ1-6; 9 nucleotides line up with TRBD1. Per the germline V gene, CDR1 is MNHEY and CDR2 is SMNVEV (reference sequence). The V segment lost 5 bases and the J segment 8 bases; nucleotides outside the gene matches: 7. The CDR3 contains 15 residues.

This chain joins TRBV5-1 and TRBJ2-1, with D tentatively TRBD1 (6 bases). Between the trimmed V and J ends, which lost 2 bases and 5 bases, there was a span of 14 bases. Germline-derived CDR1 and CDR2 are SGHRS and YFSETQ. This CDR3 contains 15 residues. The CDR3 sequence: CASSLFGTRDNEQFF. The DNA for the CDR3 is TGCGCCAGCAGCTTATTTGGGACAAGGGACAATGAGCAGTTCTTC. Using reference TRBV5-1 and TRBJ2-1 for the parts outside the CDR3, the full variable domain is KAGVTQTPRYLIKTRGQQVTLSCSPISGHRSVSWYQQTPGQGLQFLFEYFSETQRNKGNFPGRFSGRQFSNSRSEMNVSTLELGDSALYLCASSLFGTRDNEQFFGPGTRLTVL.

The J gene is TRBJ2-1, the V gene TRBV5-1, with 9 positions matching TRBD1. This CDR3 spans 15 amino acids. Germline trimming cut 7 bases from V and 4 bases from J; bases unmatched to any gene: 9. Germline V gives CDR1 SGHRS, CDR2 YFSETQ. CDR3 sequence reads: CASLPGTGLYNEQFF. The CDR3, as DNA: TGCGCCAGCCTACCCGGGACAGGGCTGTACAATGAGCAGTTCTTC. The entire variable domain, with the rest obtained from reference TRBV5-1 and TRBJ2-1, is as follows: KAGVTQTPRYLIKTRGQQVTLSCSPISGHRSVSWYQQTPGQGLQFLFEYFSETQRNKGNFPGRFSGRQFSNSRSEMNVSTLELGDSALYLCASLPGTGLYNEQFFGPGTRLTVL.

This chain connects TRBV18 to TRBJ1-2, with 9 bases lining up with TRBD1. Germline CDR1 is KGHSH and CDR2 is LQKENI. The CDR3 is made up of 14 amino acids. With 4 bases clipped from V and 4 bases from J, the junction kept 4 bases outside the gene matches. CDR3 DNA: TGTGCCAGCTCACGGACAGGGGCGATCTATGGCTACACCTTC. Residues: CASSRTGAIYGYTF. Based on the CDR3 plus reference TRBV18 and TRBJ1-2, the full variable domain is NAGVMQNPRHLVRRRGQEARLRCSPMKGHSHVYWYRQLPEEGLKFMVYLQKENIIDESGMPKERFSAEFPKEGPSILRIQQVVRGDSAAYFCASSRTGAIYGYTFGSGTRLTVV.

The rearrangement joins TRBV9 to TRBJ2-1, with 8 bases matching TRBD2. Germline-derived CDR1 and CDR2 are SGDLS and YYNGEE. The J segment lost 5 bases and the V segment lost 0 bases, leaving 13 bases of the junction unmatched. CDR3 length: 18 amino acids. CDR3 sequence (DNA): TGTGCCAGCAGCGTAGGCGGCGGGGGGCGCGACGTGCACAATGAGCAGTTCTTC. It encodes CASSVGGGGRDVHNEQFF.

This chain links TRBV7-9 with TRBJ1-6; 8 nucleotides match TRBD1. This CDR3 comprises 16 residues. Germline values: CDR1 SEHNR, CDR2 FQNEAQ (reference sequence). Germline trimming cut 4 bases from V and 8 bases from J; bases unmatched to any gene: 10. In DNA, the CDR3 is TGTGCCAGCAGCTCCCAGGAACAGGGGGTCTATTCACCCCTCCACTTT. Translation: CASSSQEQGVYSPLHF.

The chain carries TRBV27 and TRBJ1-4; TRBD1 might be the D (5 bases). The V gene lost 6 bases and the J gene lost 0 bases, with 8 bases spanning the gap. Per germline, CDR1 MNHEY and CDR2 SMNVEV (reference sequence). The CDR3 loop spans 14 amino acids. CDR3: CASRGVATNEKLFF. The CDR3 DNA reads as TGTGCCAGCAGGGGGGTTGCAACTAATGAAAAACTGTTTTTT. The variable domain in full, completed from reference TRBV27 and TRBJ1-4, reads EAQVTQNPRYLITVTGKKLTVTCSQNMNHEYMSWYRQDPGLGLRQIYYSMNVEVTDKGDVPEGYKVSRKEKRNFPLILESPSPNQTSLYFCASRGVATNEKLFFGSGTQLSVL.

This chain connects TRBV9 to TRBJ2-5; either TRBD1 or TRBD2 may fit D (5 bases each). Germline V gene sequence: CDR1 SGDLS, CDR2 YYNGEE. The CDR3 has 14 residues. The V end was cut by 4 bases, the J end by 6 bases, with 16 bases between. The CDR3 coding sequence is TGTGCCAGCAGCCCAGTACCCGAGGGACAGACCCAGTACTTC. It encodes CASSPVPEGQTQYF.

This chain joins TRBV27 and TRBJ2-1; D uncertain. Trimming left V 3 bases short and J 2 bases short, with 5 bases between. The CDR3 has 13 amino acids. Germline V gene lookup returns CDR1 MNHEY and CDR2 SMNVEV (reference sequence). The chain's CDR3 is CASSLSTYNEQFF. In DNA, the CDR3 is TGTGCCAGCAGTTTGTCAACCTACAATGAGCAGTTCTTC.